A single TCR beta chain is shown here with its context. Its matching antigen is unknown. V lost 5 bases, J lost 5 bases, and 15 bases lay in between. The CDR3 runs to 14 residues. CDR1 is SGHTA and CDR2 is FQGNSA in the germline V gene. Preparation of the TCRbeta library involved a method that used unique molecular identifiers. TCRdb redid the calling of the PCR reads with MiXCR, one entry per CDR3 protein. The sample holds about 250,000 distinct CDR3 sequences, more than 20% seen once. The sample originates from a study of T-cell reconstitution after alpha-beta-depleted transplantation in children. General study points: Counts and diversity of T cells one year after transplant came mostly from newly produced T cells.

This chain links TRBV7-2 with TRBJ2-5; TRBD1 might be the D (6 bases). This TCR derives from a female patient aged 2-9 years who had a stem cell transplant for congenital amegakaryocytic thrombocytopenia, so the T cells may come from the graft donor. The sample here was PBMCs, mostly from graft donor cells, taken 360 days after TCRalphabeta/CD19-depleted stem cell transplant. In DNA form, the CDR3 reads TGTGCCAGCAGCACGGCGACAGGTTGGGAGACCCAGTACTTC. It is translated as CASSTATGWETQYF.